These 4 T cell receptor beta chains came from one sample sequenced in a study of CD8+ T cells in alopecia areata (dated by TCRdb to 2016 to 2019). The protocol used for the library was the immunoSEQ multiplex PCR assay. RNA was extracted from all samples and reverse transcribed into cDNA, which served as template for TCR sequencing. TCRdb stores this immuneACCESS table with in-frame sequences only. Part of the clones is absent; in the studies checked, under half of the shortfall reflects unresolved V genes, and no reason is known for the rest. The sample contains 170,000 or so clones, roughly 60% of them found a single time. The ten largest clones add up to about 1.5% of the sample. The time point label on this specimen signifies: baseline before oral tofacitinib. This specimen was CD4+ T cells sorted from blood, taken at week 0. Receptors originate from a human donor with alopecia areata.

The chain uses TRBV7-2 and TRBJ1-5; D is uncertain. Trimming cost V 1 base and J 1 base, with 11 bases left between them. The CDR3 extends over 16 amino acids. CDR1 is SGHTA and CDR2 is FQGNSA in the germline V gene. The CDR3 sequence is CASSLDLTVSNQPQHF. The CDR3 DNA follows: TGTGCCAGCAGCTTAGATCTAACAGTAAGCAATCAGCCCCAGCATTTT.

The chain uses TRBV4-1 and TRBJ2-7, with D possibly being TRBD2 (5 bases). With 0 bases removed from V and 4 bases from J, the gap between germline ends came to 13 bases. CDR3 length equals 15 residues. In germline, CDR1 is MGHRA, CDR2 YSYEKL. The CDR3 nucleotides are TGCGCCAGCAGCCAAGATCTCGAGGGCGGTTACGAGCAGTACTTC. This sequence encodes CASSQDLEGGYEQYF.

Here the CDR3 reads CASSLQPSGVHEQYF. The CDR3 DNA sequence: TGTGCCAGCAGCTTGCAGCCTAGCGGGGTCCACGAGCAGTACTTC. This chain connects TRBV13 to TRBJ2-7; 9 positions match TRBD2. The germline gives CDR1 PRHDT, CDR2 FYEKMQ (reference sequence). J gave up 5 bases and V 3 bases, and 8 bases lay outside the gene matches. This CDR3 has 15 residues.

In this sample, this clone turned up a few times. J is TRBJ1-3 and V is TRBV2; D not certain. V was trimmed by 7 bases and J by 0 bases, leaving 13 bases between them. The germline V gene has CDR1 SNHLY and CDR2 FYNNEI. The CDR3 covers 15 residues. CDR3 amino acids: CASTSQLFSGNTIYF. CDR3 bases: TGTGCCAGCACCTCGCAGCTCTTCTCTGGAAACACCATATATTTT.